This T cell receptor (beta chain) is drawn from a study of T cell responses to AZD1222 COVID-19 vaccine. Study-wide points: The study identified only five to seven AZD1222 recipients as seropositive at baseline. The study reported that nearly half of spike-specific TCRs target unmutated variant regions.

The CDR3 is 14 amino acids. From germline, CDR1 is MNHEY and CDR2 SVGEGT. J gave up 5 bases and V 6 bases, and 7 bases lay outside the gene matches. Generated by immunoSEQ multiplex PCR, the TCRdb table keeps only in-frame clones and is missing some. The top ten clones hold 1.4% of a sample with about 97,000 clones, around 83% of them seen once. On this clone: The antigen is not known.

V is TRBV6-2 or TRBV6-3 and J is TRBJ2-5; TRBD1 matches 9 bases. Sequenced here: peripheral blood, sampled on day 0 of AZD1222 vaccination. This receptor was identified in an adult in good health. CDR3 coding DNA: TGTGCCAGCAGCCTGGGACAGGGAGTGGAGACCCAGTACTTC. This sequence encodes CASSLGQGVETQYF.